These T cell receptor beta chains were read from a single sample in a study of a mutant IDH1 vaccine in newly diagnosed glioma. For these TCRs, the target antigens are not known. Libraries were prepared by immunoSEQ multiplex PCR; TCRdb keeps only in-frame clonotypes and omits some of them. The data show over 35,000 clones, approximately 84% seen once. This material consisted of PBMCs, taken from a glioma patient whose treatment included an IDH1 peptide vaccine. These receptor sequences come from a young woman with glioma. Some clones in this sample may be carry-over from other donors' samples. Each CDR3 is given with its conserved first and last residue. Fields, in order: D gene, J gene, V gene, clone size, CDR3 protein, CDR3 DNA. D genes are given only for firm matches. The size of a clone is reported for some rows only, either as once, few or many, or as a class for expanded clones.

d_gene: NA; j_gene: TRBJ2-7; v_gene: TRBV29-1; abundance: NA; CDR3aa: CSVAGPPYEQYF; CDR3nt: TGCAGCGTTGCGGGCCCCCCCTACGAGCAGTACTTC
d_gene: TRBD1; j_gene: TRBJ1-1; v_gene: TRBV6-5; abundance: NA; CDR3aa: CASSVTGFMNTEAFF; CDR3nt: TGTGCCAGCAGTGTGACAGGGTTTATGAACACTGAAGCTTTCTTT
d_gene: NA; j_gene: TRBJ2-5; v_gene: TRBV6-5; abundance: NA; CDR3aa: CASSYSGETQYF; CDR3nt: TGTGCCAGCAGTTACTCGGGGGAGACCCAGTACTTC
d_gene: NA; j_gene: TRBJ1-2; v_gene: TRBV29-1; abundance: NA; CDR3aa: CSVEDDRGVDYGYTF; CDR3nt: TGCAGCGTTGAAGATGATAGGGGCGTCGATTATGGCTACACCTTC
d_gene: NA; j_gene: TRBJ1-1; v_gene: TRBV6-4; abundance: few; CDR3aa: CASSSGGDNSEAFF; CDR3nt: TGTGCCAGCAGTTCCGGCGGGGACAACAGTGAAGCTTTCTTT
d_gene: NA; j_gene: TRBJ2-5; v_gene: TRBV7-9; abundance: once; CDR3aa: CASSQRGGASWGQETQYF; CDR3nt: TGTGCCAGCAGTCAGAGGGGCGGGGCTAGCTGGGGCCAAGAGACCCAGTACTTC
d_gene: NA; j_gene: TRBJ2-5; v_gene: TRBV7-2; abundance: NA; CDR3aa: CASSVLGGSQETQYF; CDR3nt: TGTGCCAGCAGCGTGTTAGGGGGGTCCCAAGAGACCCAGTACTTC
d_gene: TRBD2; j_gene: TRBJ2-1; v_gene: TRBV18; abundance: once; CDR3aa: CASSPTSSNNEQFF; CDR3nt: TGTGCCAGCTCACCGACTAGCAGCAACAATGAGCAGTTCTTC
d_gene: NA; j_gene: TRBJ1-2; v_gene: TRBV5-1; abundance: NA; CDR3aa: CASSLARGSGSYGYTF; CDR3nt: TGCGCCAGCAGCTTGGCCCGGGGTTCGGGAAGCTATGGCTACACCTTC
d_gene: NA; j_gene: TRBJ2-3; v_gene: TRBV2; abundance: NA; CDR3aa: CATSETDTQYF; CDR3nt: TGTGCCACCTCGGAGACAGATACGCAGTATTTT
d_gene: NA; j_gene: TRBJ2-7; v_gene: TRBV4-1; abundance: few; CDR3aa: CASSQGLGTYEQYF; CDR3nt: TGCGCCAGCAGCCAAGGTTTGGGAACCTACGAGCAGTACTTC
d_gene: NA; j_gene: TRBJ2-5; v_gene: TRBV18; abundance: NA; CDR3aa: CASSPLSGGLQETQYF; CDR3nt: TGTGCCAGCTCACCCCTCTCAGGGGGACTTCAAGAGACCCAGTACTTC
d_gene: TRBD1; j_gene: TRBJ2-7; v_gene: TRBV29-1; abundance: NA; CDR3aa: CSVDRQGGYEQYF; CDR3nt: TGCAGCGTTGATCGACAGGGTGGCTACGAGCAGTACTTC
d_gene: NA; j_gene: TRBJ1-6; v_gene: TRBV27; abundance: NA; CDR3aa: CASSSTGQYNSPLHF; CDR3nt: TGTGCCAGCAGTTCAACAGGACAGTATAATTCACCCCTCCACTTT
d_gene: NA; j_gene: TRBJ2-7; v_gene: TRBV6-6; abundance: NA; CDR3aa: CASNIMGASEQYF; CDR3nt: TGTGCCAGCAACATAATGGGGGCCAGCGAGCAGTACTTC
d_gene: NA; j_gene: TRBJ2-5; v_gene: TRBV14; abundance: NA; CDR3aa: CASSQGRDGETQYF; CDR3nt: TGTGCCAGCAGCCAAGGAAGGGACGGAGAGACCCAGTACTTC